The clone carrying this T cell receptor (beta chain) has more than one count but fewer than ten. This sample is drawn from a study of beta chain features in type 1 diabetes. The study reverse transcribed the entire isolated RNA, so it sequenced expressed TCRB transcripts. Samples of naive, central memory and regulatory T cells yielded a mean of around 3.7 million reads. TCRdb's copy holds only in-frame clones and misses some; the assay was immunoSEQ multiplex PCR. Found here are around 140,000 clones, approximately 10% of them singletons; the top ten hold about 0.6%. The junction had 18 bases not matched to a gene; V was cut back by 3 bases and J by 5 bases. The germline V gene has CDR1 SGHRS and CDR2 YFSETQ. The CDR3 totals 19 residues.

The sample taken for sequencing was central memory CD4+ T cells from blood. This sequence originates from a woman in her thirties or forties in good health. The rearrangement links TRBV5-1 to TRBJ2-1, with 9 bases lining up with TRBD2. The CDR3 loop reads CASSSHLRPASGVDNEQFF. CDR3 bases: TGCGCCAGCAGCTCCCACCTTCGGCCGGCTAGCGGGGTCGACAATGAGCAGTTCTTC.